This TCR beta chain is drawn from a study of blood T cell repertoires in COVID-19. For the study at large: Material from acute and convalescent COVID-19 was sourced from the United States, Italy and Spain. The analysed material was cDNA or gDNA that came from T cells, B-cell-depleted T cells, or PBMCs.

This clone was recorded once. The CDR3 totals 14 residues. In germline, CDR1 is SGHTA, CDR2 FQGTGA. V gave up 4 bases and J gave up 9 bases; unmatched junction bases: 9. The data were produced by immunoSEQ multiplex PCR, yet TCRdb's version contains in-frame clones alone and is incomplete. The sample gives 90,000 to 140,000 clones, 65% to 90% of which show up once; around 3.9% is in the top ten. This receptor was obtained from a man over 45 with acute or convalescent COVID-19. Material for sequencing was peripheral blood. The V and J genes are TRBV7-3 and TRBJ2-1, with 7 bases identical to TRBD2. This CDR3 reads CASSSTSRTGEQFF. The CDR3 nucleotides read TGTGCCAGCAGCTCGACTAGCCGCACGGGTGAGCAGTTCTTC.